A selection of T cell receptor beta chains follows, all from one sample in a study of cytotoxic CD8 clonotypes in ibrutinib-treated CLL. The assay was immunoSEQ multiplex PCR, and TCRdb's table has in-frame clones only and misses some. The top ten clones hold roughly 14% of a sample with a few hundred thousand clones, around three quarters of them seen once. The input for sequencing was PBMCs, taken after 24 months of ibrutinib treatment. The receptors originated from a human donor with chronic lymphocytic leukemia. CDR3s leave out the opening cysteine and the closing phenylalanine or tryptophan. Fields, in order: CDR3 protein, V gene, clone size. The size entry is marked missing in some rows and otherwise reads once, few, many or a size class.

CDR3: ASSAGTGGETQY
V: TRBV27
size: -

CDR3: SARNLDEQY
V: TRBV20-1
size: few

CDR3: ASSVAGSPEETQY
V: TRBV9
size: few

CDR3: ASSLRKVPGSGEQY
V: TRBV7-9
size: -

CDR3: ASSPLLSGIRF
V: TRBV14
size: -

CDR3: ASGMRGPFQPQH
V: TRBV27
size: -

CDR3: ASSLWGESYEQY
V: TRBV7-2
size: -

CDR3: ASSVGLSVDYEQY
V: TRBV9
size: once

CDR3: ASSPDYYEQY
V: TRBV5-8
size: -

CDR3: ASSVTSRPGYT
V: TRBV28
size: few

CDR3: ASSLLAGTYEQY
V: TRBV7-2
size: -

CDR3: ASRRDRGRGEAF
V: TRBV27
size: -

CDR3: ASSPGLAGLGAKNIQY
V: TRBV7-3
size: -

CDR3: SVEYTGVRKTQY
V: TRBV29-1
size: -

CDR3: ASSPAGTGNQPQH
V: TRBV6-4
size: few

CDR3: ASSKAGSNQPQH
V: TRBV21-1
size: once

CDR3: ASSPMDRAQETQY
V: TRBV19
size: -

CDR3: ASSQVTGSLF
V: TRBV4-3
size: -

CDR3: ASSPSGGASSYEQY
V: TRBV5-1
size: few

CDR3: ASSQDRGRYEQY
V: TRBV4-3
size: -

CDR3: ASSLVQGGDYEQY
V: TRBV5-1
size: -

CDR3: ASSPGQDTEAF
V: TRBV18
size: -

CDR3: ASSDRSGMAQY
V: TRBV10-1
size: -

CDR3: ASTRDRVVGYT
V: TRBV28
size: few

CDR3: ASSVGGNTGELF
V: TRBV9
size: -

CDR3: ASSLGLFGRESYGYT
V: TRBV5-5
size: -

CDR3: ASSYSRYREQY
V: TRBV27
size: few

CDR3: ATEDRVSYEQY
V: TRBV19
size: -

CDR3: ASSSAIGTSGITSSYEQY
V: TRBV13
size: -

CDR3: ATSRDLHSETQY
V: TRBV15
size: few

CDR3: ASTQRNTGELF
V: TRBV6-5
size: -

CDR3: ASRRTEGQETQY
V: TRBV2
size: -

CDR3: ASSLAARYTGELF
V: TRBV7-9
size: -

CDR3: ASSLSRVGTEAF
V: TRBV28
size: -

CDR3: ASSSELGYTEAF
V: TRBV6-6
size: -

CDR3: ASSLGSGSSQF
V: TRBV7-3
size: -

CDR3: ASSVDGGSEFSTGELF
V: TRBV9
size: -

CDR3: ATQRGRHSNQPQH
V: TRBV28
size: -

CDR3: ASSPPGGGFPYGYT
V: TRBV27
size: few

CDR3: ASSLAASSYNEQF
V: TRBV7-3
size: once

CDR3: ASSPEVGRAGEQY
V: TRBV7-6
size: once

CDR3: ASADSGRGTDTQY
V: TRBV5-1
size: few

CDR3: ASSWTGSSYEQY
V: TRBV28
size: -

CDR3: ASSRPPGGSGYT
V: TRBV6-5
size: few

CDR3: ASSLDKTNYGYT
V: TRBV6-5
size: -

CDR3: ASSHSQPGRTDTQY
V: TRBV4-1
size: few

CDR3: SVEVADRN
V: TRBV29-1
size: -

CDR3: ASSGRRGLAGQETQY
V: TRBV9
size: -

CDR3: ASSVSASTPYEQY
V: TRBV9
size: -

CDR3: ASSPYGNTIY
V: TRBV19
size: few

CDR3: ASSLVAGPGAGEQF
V: TRBV7-2
size: -

CDR3: AISESGIAGSTDTQY
V: TRBV10-3
size: many

CDR3: ASSQVSINEQF
V: TRBV4-2
size: few

CDR3: ASSRQGSVWYEQY
V: TRBV27
size: -

CDR3: ASSRLAPQETQY
V: TRBV18
size: -

CDR3: ASSTSSGIGETQY
V: TRBV28
size: few

CDR3: ASTGVDTQY
V: TRBV2
size: -